These 32 T cell receptor beta chains were sequenced from one sample in a study of graft-versus-host responses after intestinal transplantation. CFSE-labeled responder cells (around 200,000) were plated with around 200,000 irradiated, violet-dye-labeled stimulator cells. Clones were sequenced by immunoSEQ multiplex PCR, and TCRdb holds only the in-frame ones, with some missing. Among roughly 20,000 clones listed, around two fifths were seen once. The sample in question was alloreactive CD8+ T cells from a mixed lymphocyte reaction culture, obtained before intestinal transplant. Subset given: CFSE-low proliferating T cells sorted from roughly six-day pre-transplant mixed lymphocyte reaction (GvH or HvG direction). The receptors here all came from a human patient who received an intestinal transplant.

This clone was seen more than once but under ten times. V usage is TRBV28 and J usage is TRBJ2-2, with D hard to call. The germline V gene has CDR1 MDHEN and CDR2 SYDVKM. With 5 bases removed from V and 0 bases from J, the gap between germline ends came to 13 bases. The CDR3 is 16 amino acids. The CDR3 coding sequence is TGTGCCAGCAGTCCCCTCCCTTCTGCGAACACCGGGGAGCTGTTTTTT. Protein product: CASSPLPSANTGELFF.

Only a few counts were recorded for this clone. The chain employs TRBV7-8 and TRBJ2-3, with TRBD2 as a possible D gene (5 bases). Trimming removed 0 bases from V and 3 bases from J, with 10 bases in between. In germline, CDR1 is SGHVS, CDR2 FQNEAQ. The CDR3 is 15 residues long. The CDR3 DNA is TGTGCCAGCAGCTTAGCGTCGGGGATGACAGATACGCAGTATTTT. Translating gives CASSLASGMTDTQYF.

V gene TRBV12-5 combines with J gene TRBJ2-2; D is perhaps TRBD2 (5 bases). In germline, CDR1 is LGHNT, CDR2 FRNRAP. V lost 3 bases and J lost 0, with 5 bases in between. The CDR3 runs 14 residues. CDR3 residues: CASGFGTNTGELFF. CDR3 sequence (DNA): TGTGCTAGTGGTTTCGGGACGAACACCGGGGAGCTGTTTTTT.

In its sample, this clone was seen a few times. This sequence joins TRBV11-2 and TRBJ2-7, with 7 bases matching TRBD1. This CDR3 has 12 amino acids. V shed 4 bases and J 4 bases; nucleotides not matched to a gene: 1. CDR1 is SGHAT, CDR2 FQNNGV, per germline. CDR3 sequence reads: CASSSTGYEQYF. CDR3 nucleotide sequence: TGTGCCAGCAGCTCGACAGGGTACGAGCAGTACTTC.

This CDR3 is CASQAPSTDTQYF. CDR3 nucleotides: TGCGCCAGCCAAGCGCCTAGCACAGATACGCAGTATTTT. The V and J genes are TRBV5-1 and TRBJ2-3; no clear D gene. The ends were cut back, 7 bases at V and 0 bases at J, with 9 bases in the middle. The CDR3 is made up of 13 amino acids. From germline, CDR1 is SGHRS and CDR2 YFSETQ.

This chain connects TRBV19 to TRBJ1-2; D ambiguous. Between the trimmed V and J ends, which lost 4 bases and 2 bases, there was a span of 5 bases. Germline CDR1 reads LNHDA; CDR2 reads SQIVND (reference sequence). The CDR3 loop spans 12 amino acids. CDR3 DNA: TGTGCCAGTAGTAATACAAACTATGGCTACACCTTC. This sequence encodes CASSNTNYGYTF.

Here the CDR3 DNA reads TGTGCCAGCAGTAATCGAAACAGGGCAGGCGGCTACACCTTC. It translates to CASSNRNRAGGYTF. The rearrangement joins TRBV2 to TRBJ1-2, with a tentative D call TRBD1 (6 bases). This CDR3 comprises 14 residues. V lost 5 bases, J lost 8 bases, and 18 bases lay in between. Germline lookup yields CDR1 SNHLY and CDR2 FYNNEI. Based on the CDR3 plus reference TRBV2 and TRBJ1-2, the full variable domain is EPEVTQTPSHQVTQMGQEVILRCVPISNHLYFYWYRQILGQKVEFLVSFYNNEISEKSEIFDDQFSVERPDGSNFTLKIRSTKLEDSAMYFCASSNRNRAGGYTFGSGTRLTVV.

The rearrangement links TRBV6-1 to TRBJ1-3, with TRBD1 as a possible D gene (6 bases). Germline lookup yields CDR1 MNHNS and CDR2 SASEGT. The V and J ends lost 6 bases and 3 bases respectively, with 12 bases between them. The length of the CDR3 is 14 residues. The CDR3 sequence: CASSEQGGGNTIYF. The CDR3, as DNA: TGTGCCAGCAGCGAACAGGGTGGTGGAAACACCATATATTTT.

The CDR3 DNA reads TGTGCCAGCAGGGGTTTAACTAACACTGAAGCTTTCTTT. Translated, it gives CASRGLTNTEAFF. The V call is TRBV6-6, the J call TRBJ1-1; D unclear. CDR3 length equals 13 residues. The V and J ends lost 6 bases and 2 bases respectively, with 10 bases between them. Germline V gene lookup returns CDR1 MNHNY and CDR2 SVGAGI (reference sequence).

The V and J genes are TRBV4-2 and TRBJ2-3; 8 nucleotides agree with TRBD2. The CDR3 extends over 17 amino acids. Trimming at V came to 0 bases and at J to 2 bases, leaving 7 bases not matched to a gene. Germline V gene sequence: CDR1 LGHNA, CDR2 YNFKEQ. CDR3 nucleotides: TGTGCCAGCAGCCAAGATCTAATAGCGGGACCCACAGATACGCAGTATTTT. It specifies CASSQDLIAGPTDTQYF.

This clone was counted a single time. The CDR3, as DNA: TGTGCCAGCAGTTACCAACGACAGGGGGCCTACGAGCAGTACTTC. Translating it yields CASSYQRQGAYEQYF. V gene TRBV6-5 combines with J gene TRBJ2-7; 9 nucleotides agree with TRBD1. This CDR3 contains 15 residues. With 2 bases clipped from V and 2 bases from J, the junction kept 4 bases outside the gene matches. Germline-derived CDR1 and CDR2 are MNHEY and SVGAGI.

The chain carries TRBV6-5 and TRBJ1-1; D is uncertain. This CDR3 is 14 amino acids long. Germline lookup yields CDR1 MNHEY and CDR2 SVGAGI. Trimming cost V 0 bases and J 5 bases, with 10 bases left between them. CDR3 DNA sequence: TGTGCCAGCAGTTACTCGTTGAGATCTACTGAAGCTTTCTTT. Its protein product is CASSYSLRSTEAFF.

The rearrangement joins TRBV11-3 to TRBJ2-5; 9 bases match TRBD2. The length of the CDR3 is 14 residues. From germline, CDR1 is SGHNT and CDR2 YENEEA. Losses at the gene ends were 8 bases for V and 5 bases for J; bases not matched to a gene: 9. The CDR3 spells CASRTSGRLETQYF. The CDR3 nucleotides read TGTGCCAGCCGAACGAGCGGGAGGCTGGAGACCCAGTACTTC.

This clone was seen only a few times. The rearrangement links TRBV11-2 to TRBJ1-4; 11 nucleotides agree with TRBD1. The CDR3 is made up of 15 amino acids. CDR1 and CDR2 (germline): SGHAT, FQNNGV. After removal of 4 bases from V and 9 bases from J, the junction contained 7 bases not matched to a gene. CDR3 residues: CASSSRGTGGQKLFF. The CDR3 DNA sequence: TGTGCCAGCAGCTCGAGGGGGACAGGGGGTCAAAAACTGTTTTTT.

CDR3 nucleotide sequence: TGTGCCAGCAGCCCGGGACTAGCGGGAGGAGAGCAGTACTTC. It is translated as CASSPGLAGGEQYF. The rearrangement joins TRBV11-1 to TRBJ2-7, with 15 bases aligning to TRBD2. This CDR3 comprises 14 residues. The germline V gene has CDR1 SGHAT and CDR2 FQDESV (reference sequence). V gave up 5 bases and J gave up 7 bases; unmatched junction bases: 3.

The chain combines TRBV21-1 with TRBJ2-1; no check of the table's D call, TRBD1, against the DNA was made. TRBV21-1 is a documented pseudogene. The CDR3 is 15 amino acids. The CDR3 DNA follows: TGTGCCAGCAGCAAAGGGACAGGGGTCAAAGGTGAGCAGTTCTTC. The encoded protein is CASSKGTGVKGEQFF.

This clone was detected a few times. The chain recombines TRBV6-5 with TRBJ2-7, with 8 positions matching TRBD2. This CDR3 contains 15 residues. Germline V gives CDR1 MNHEY, CDR2 SVGAGI. With 0 bases clipped from V and 3 bases from J, the junction kept 4 bases outside the gene matches. The CDR3 bases are TGTGCCAGCAGTTACTCTGGCGGGAGGAGCTACGAGCAGTACTTC. As protein: CASSYSGGRSYEQYF.

This rearrangement joins TRBV7-9 to TRBJ1-1; D gene unclear. CDR1 is SEHNR and CDR2 is FQNEAQ in the germline V gene (reference sequence). Trimming cost V 5 bases and J 3 bases, with 13 bases left between them. The CDR3 totals 14 residues. This CDR3 reads CASSPPREDTEAFF. Written as DNA, the CDR3 is TGTGCCAGCAGCCCCCCCCGGGAGGACACTGAAGCTTTCTTT.

The J gene is TRBJ1-3, the V gene TRBV7-9; TRBD1 might be the D (6 bases). V was pared by 1 base and J by 9 bases, with 16 bases between. This CDR3 is built from 15 residues. The germline V gene has CDR1 SEHNR and CDR2 FQNEAQ (reference sequence). CDR3 sequence: CASSLVLGARGTIYF. CDR3 DNA sequence: TGTGCCAGCAGCTTAGTACTGGGGGCGAGGGGCACCATATATTTT.

The table lists this clone with a few counts. The rearrangement links TRBV6-6 to TRBJ2-2, with a tentative D call TRBD2 (5 bases). This CDR3 is 14 amino acids long. Germline V CDR1 and CDR2: MNHNY, SVGAGI (reference sequence). V was trimmed by 6 bases and J by 0 bases, leaving 8 bases between them. The CDR3 loop reads CASRPGSNTGELFF. CDR3 DNA: TGTGCCAGCAGACCGGGATCGAACACCGGGGAGCTGTTTTTT.

This chain connects TRBV7-9 to TRBJ2-7; weak D call: TRBD1 (6 bases). The germline CDR1 and CDR2 sequences are SEHNR and FQNEAQ (reference sequence). V shed 8 bases and J shed 5 bases, with 25 bases lying between them. The CDR3 sequence is 16 residues long. DNA for the CDR3: TGTGCCAGCGCACCACAGGGAAAAAGGATGGCAAACGAGCAGTACTTC. This encodes CASAPQGKRMANEQYF. The whole variable domain, remainder taken from reference TRBV7-9 and TRBJ2-7, is DTGVSQNPRHKITKRGQNVTFRCDPISEHNRLYWYRQTLGQGPEFLTYFQNEAQLEKSRLLSDRFSAERPKGSFSTLEIQRTEQGDSAMYLCASAPQGKRMANEQYFGPGTRLTVT.

The chain employs TRBV27 and TRBJ2-7; unclear D gene. Germline V gives CDR1 MNHEY, CDR2 SMNVEV (reference sequence). The V and J ends lost 5 bases and 3 bases respectively, with 20 bases between them. This CDR3 spans 16 amino acids. CDR3 nucleotides: TGTGCCAGCAGTCTGACTCGCCCCTCCCTCTACTACGAGCAGTACTTC. It is translated as CASSLTRPSLYYEQYF.

The chain links TRBV9 to TRBJ2-2; 8 positions agree with TRBD1. V was clipped by 2 bases and J by 4 bases; unmatched bases: 7. Looked up from germline, CDR1 is SGDLS and CDR2 is YYNGEE. This CDR3 region has 16 residues. CDR3 loop: CASSVGQGLGTGELFF. CDR3 nucleotides: TGTGCCAGCAGCGTCGGACAGGGATTAGGCACCGGGGAGCTGTTTTTT.

The genes are TRBV2 and TRBJ2-1; 11 bases line up with TRBD2. From germline, CDR1 is SNHLY and CDR2 FYNNEI. J was trimmed by 7 bases and V by 2 bases; bases with no gene match: 10. The CDR3 is 17 amino acids. The CDR3 coding sequence is TGTGCCAGCAGTGAATTGTTAGCGGGAGGGCTCAAAAATGAGCAGTTCTTC. As protein: CASSELLAGGLKNEQFF. The complete variable domain, with remaining parts taken from reference TRBV2 and TRBJ2-1, reads EPEVTQTPSHQVTQMGQEVILRCVPISNHLYFYWYRQILGQKVEFLVSFYNNEISEKSEIFDDQFSVERPDGSNFTLKIRSTKLEDSAMYFCASSELLAGGLKNEQFFGPGTRLTVL.

This clone is labeled medium-sized. The chain has TRBV19 and TRBJ1-1, with a weak D call TRBD1 (5 bases). The CDR3 covers 13 residues. Germline-derived CDR1 and CDR2 are LNHDA and SQIVND (reference sequence). The germline V and J ends were trimmed by 9 bases and 6 bases, with 17 bases remaining between them. This CDR3 is CASRDQGVAEAFF. The CDR3 DNA sequence: TGTGCCAGCAGGGACCAGGGCGTCGCTGAAGCTTTCTTT. The whole variable domain, remainder taken from reference TRBV19 and TRBJ1-1, is DGGITQSPKYLFRKEGQNVTLSCEQNLNHDAMYWYRQDPGQGLRLIYYSQIVNDFQKGDIAEGYSVSREKKESFPLTVTSAQKNPTAFYLCASRDQGVAEAFFGQGTRLTVV.

The chain employs TRBV1 and TRBJ2-1; TRBD1 was called by the table and not checked on the DNA. TRBV1 is an annotated pseudogene. This CDR3 region has 16 residues. The CDR3 region is CTSSQDRSERGNEQFF. CDR3 in DNA: TGCACCAGCAGCCAAGATCGGAGCGAAAGGGGCAATGAGCAGTTCTTC.

This clone was picked up a small number of times. This chain links TRBV18 with TRBJ2-2; D unclear. This CDR3 contains 12 residues. V gave up 2 bases and J gave up 8 bases, with 6 bases separating them. The germline CDR1 and CDR2 sequences are KGHSH and LQKENI. Here the CDR3 DNA reads TGTGCCAGCTCACCAAACCCGGGGGAGCTGTTTTTT. It codes for CASSPNPGELFF.

This clone was seen more than once but under ten times. V is TRBV11-3 and J is TRBJ2-1; D not certain. V was clipped by 5 bases and J by 12 bases, with 17 bases between them. Germline V lookup: CDR1 SGHNT, CDR2 YENEEA. The CDR3 contains 13 residues. This chain's CDR3 is CASSLLRVIGQFF. DNA of the CDR3: TGTGCCAGCAGCCTTCTACGGGTTATAGGGCAGTTCTTC.

This clone was observed a few times. This CDR3 reads CASSYMAGISYEQYF. The CDR3 coding sequence is TGTGCCAGCAGTTACATGGCGGGGATCTCCTACGAGCAGTACTTC. The J gene is TRBJ2-7, the V gene TRBV6-6; TRBD2 is a possible D gene (6 bases). The CDR3 consists of 15 residues. Germline V CDR1 and CDR2: MNHNY, SVGAGI (reference sequence). Trimming cost V 2 bases and J 0 bases, with 11 bases left between them.

The rearrangement joins TRBV4-1 to TRBJ2-3; D unclear. Germline-derived CDR1 and CDR2 are MGHRA and YSYEKL. CDR3 length equals 13 residues. Trimming took 0 bases from V and 6 from J, leaving 7 bases between them. CDR3 amino acids: CASSQDRRDTQYF. CDR3 DNA: TGCGCCAGCAGCCAAGATCGGCGGGATACGCAGTATTTT.

The chain is built from TRBV25-1 and TRBJ2-3; 7 nucleotides line up with TRBD2. The CDR3 spans 13 residues. The V and J ends lost 3 bases and 6 bases, in that order; junction bases with no gene match: 3. CDR1 and CDR2 from the germline V gene are MGHDK and SYGVNS. The CDR3 protein is CASSDPGRDTQYF. CDR3 DNA sequence: TGTGCCAGCAGTGACCCCGGGAGGGATACGCAGTATTTT.

This clone was detected a few times. The gene calls are TRBV21-1 and TRBJ2-1; TRBD2, the table's D call, lacks a check against the DNA. TRBV21-1 is a recognized pseudogene. The CDR3 covers 19 residues. As DNA, the CDR3 is TGTGCCAGCAGCAAAGCGCGTTTTACTAGCGGGAGAAGCGTGGGTGAGCAGTTCTTC. The encoded protein is CASSKARFTSGRSVGEQFF.